Listed here is a single T cell receptor (beta chain). Its antigen is unknown. There are no base qualities to consult, and no much larger clone falls within one base. The immunoSEQ Assay, a bias-controlled multiplex PCR, was used to amplify TCRbeta CDR3 regions from genomic DNA. In the authors' own workflow: The number of nucleated cells in each sample was estimated from the amplification of reference gene primers within the assay. To quantify the absolute abundance of each unique TCRbeta CDR3 rearrangement, sequence reads were collapsed and filtered. For each sample, productive Simpson clonality was calculated as the square root of Simpson's diversity index across productive rearrangements. Drawn from immuneACCESS, this table holds only the in-frame rearrangements with V and J called that TCRdb kept. Clones are partly lost; checked studies trace under half to an unresolved V gene and leave the rest unexplained. That table is the source of V, J and clone size, and D and trimming were worked out from the DNA. This sample holds tens of thousands of clones; about 81% were observed only once. The ten most abundant clones make up roughly an eighth of the sample.

There are 14 amino acids in the CDR3, from cysteine to phenylalanine inclusive. The only DNA kept is the CDR3, 42 bases in frame from the first base. CDR1 LNHDA and CDR2 SQIVND were looked up in the germline V gene (reference sequence). V is pruned by 8 bases and J by 4 bases, leaving 10 bases of the junction without a gene match. Collaborating institutions collected whole blood in K2EDTA tubes following their own protocols. For TCRbeta analysis, collaborator samples were shipped as frozen whole blood, as isolated PBMCs, or as DNA extracted from either sample type. The data stem from a study of blood T cell repertoires in COVID-19 (dated by TCRdb to 2019 to 2021). Describing the broader study: Samples from collaborators originated in the United States, Italy and Spain and spanned both the acute and convalescent phases of COVID-19. The material from the prospective study consisted of cDNA or gDNA derived from T cells, B-cell-depleted T cells, or PBMCs. Subjects who had been exposed to COVID-19, were actively infected with it, or had recovered from it provided the deeply sampled blood TCRbeta repertoires that made up the dataset. The repertoires were released in a freely available public database meant as a resource for research on the immune response to SARS-CoV-2. Samples were obtained from the ongoing ImmuneRACE study (first 160 participants) and from some 1,200 subjects provided by 6 global collaborators. Nearly every sample came with metadata listing a de-identified subject ID, COVID-19 status, age in years and sex. Where available, HLA class I and class II types were obtained from metadata supplied by the sample provider rather than from assay-based typing. Points the paper makes about the study in general: The amount of clinical and demographic metadata varied by source and participant and was provided uncurated.

Specimen: peripheral blood. This chain joins TRBV19 to TRBJ2-7, with 8 central nucleotides matching TRBD1. This clonotype originated in a woman of 80 years or more with acute or convalescent COVID-19. The nucleotide sequence reads as follows: TGTGCCAGTCGAACCACAGGGGGGCGGTACGAGCAGTACTTC. It specifies CASRTTGGRYEQYF.